A single sample is the source of the 24 T cell receptor beta chains below, sequenced in a study of cytomegalovirus exposure and HLA in healthy donors. PCR was performed using 60 Vbeta and 13 Jbeta primers. The table came from immunoSEQ multiplex PCR; TCRdb's copy has only in-frame clones and leaves some out. Of a few hundred thousand clones in the sample, about three quarters were seen once. Input material: PBMCs. Receptor source: a woman in her sixties in good health and CMV-seropositive.

The chain links TRBV5-1 to TRBJ1-1; D is ambiguous. The V and J ends lost 1 base and 1 base respectively, with 11 bases between them. Germline V gene lookup returns CDR1 SGHRS and CDR2 YFSETQ. This CDR3 contains 15 residues. The chain's CDR3 is CASSLLSAENTEAFF. CDR3 DNA: TGCGCCAGCAGCTTGCTTTCAGCGGAGAACACTGAAGCTTTCTTT.

The chain recombines TRBV30 with TRBJ2-1, with TRBD2 matching 8 bases. The CDR3 extends over 15 amino acids. Germline V CDR1 and CDR2: GTSNPN, SVGIG (reference sequence). V was pared by 0 bases and J by 3 bases, with 4 bases of the junction left unmatched. CDR3 region: CAWSVGLADYNEQFF. The CDR3 bases are TGTGCCTGGAGTGTCGGACTAGCAGACTACAATGAGCAGTTCTTC.

The V call is TRBV18, the J call TRBJ1-6, with a possible D match to TRBD1 (6 bases). CDR3 length: 14 residues. Trimming removed 2 bases at V and 5 bases at J, with 7 bases between. CDR1 KGHSH and CDR2 LQKENI come from the germline V gene. The CDR3 nucleotides are TGTGCCAGCTCACCAACAGGGAATAATTCACCCCTCCACTTT. It yields the protein CASSPTGNNSPLHF. The whole variable domain, filled in from reference TRBV18 and TRBJ1-6, reads NAGVMQNPRHLVRRRGQEARLRCSPMKGHSHVYWYRQLPEEGLKFMVYLQKENIIDESGMPKERFSAEFPKEGPSILRIQQVVRGDSAAYFCASSPTGNNSPLHFGNGTRLTVT.

The chain joins TRBV28 to TRBJ1-2, with 8 bases lining up with TRBD1. CDR1 is MDHEN, CDR2 SYDVKM, per germline. The CDR3 spans 15 residues. V trimming: 7 bases; J trimming: 6 bases; junction bases outside the gene matches: 13. The CDR3 DNA follows: TGTGCCAGCAAACAACAGGGGGTGAGGTCTCATGGCTACACCTTC. This gives the protein CASKQQGVRSHGYTF.

The count of this clone is one. The chain combines TRBV2 with TRBJ1-3; D unresolved. The CDR3 loop spans 15 amino acids. V shed 4 bases and J shed 0 bases, with 10 bases lying between them. Looked up from germline, CDR1 is SNHLY and CDR2 is FYNNEI. CDR3 DNA: TGTGCCAGCAGTGCGGCGGAGAGCTCTGGAAACACCATATATTTT. This translates into CASSAAESSGNTIYF.

The J gene is TRBJ2-5, the V gene TRBV5-1; D gene ambiguous. Trimming pared 0 bases from V and 7 bases from J, leaving 10 bases between. The CDR3 sequence is 13 residues long. CDR1 and CDR2 (germline): SGHRS, YFSETQ. The CDR3 region is CASSLEERGTQYF. CDR3 sequence (DNA): TGCGCCAGCAGCTTGGAAGAACGAGGGACCCAGTACTTC.

Comment on this clone: The junction differs from germline at one of its ends, possibly a read error. The chain employs TRBV7-9 and TRBJ2-7; possible D gene TRBD2, 6 bases. Germline V gives CDR1 SEHNR, CDR2 FQNEAQ (reference sequence). The CDR3 has 13 residues. The CDR3 protein is CSSSLAASYEQYF. The DNA of the CDR3 is TGTTCCAGCAGCTTAGCGGCCTCCTACGAGCAGTACTTC.

This clone was seen more than once but under ten times. This chain connects TRBV5-1 to TRBJ2-7, with TRBD1 matching over 7 bases. V was pared by 0 bases and J by 10 bases, with 13 bases of the junction left unmatched. Germline V gene lookup returns CDR1 SGHRS and CDR2 YFSETQ. This CDR3 region has 15 residues. This CDR3 reads CASSLAWDRGFGQYF. CDR3 nucleotide sequence: TGCGCCAGCAGCTTGGCCTGGGACAGAGGTTTCGGACAGTACTTC.

The genes are TRBV18 and TRBJ1-1; no firm D call. This CDR3 is built from 13 residues. V was pared by 3 bases and J by 4 bases, with 9 bases between. Germline CDR1 KGHSH, CDR2 LQKENI. The CDR3, as DNA: TGTGCCAGCTCACCTCTGTCGGGCACTGAAGCTTTCTTT. Its translation: CASSPLSGTEAFF.

The rearrangement links TRBV30 to TRBJ2-1, with TRBD2 matching over 7 bases. The CDR3 runs to 13 residues. The V and J ends lost 5 bases and 2 bases, in that order; junction bases with no gene match: 3. The V gene's germline CDR1 is GTSNPN and CDR2 SVGIG (reference sequence). Here the CDR3 reads CAWAGTTYNEQFF. CDR3 coding DNA: TGTGCCTGGGCCGGGACTACCTACAATGAGCAGTTCTTC. Full variable domain (outside the CDR3, taken from reference TRBV30 and TRBJ2-1): SQTIHQWPATLVQPVGSPLSLECTVEGTSNPNLYWYRQAAGRGLQLLFYSVGIGQISSEVPQNLSASRPQDRQFILSSKKLLLSDSGFYLCAWAGTTYNEQFFGPGTRLTVL.

To note about this clone: Additional DNA sequences in this sample encode the identical CDR3. The rearrangement joins TRBV25-1 to TRBJ2-7; 9 bases fit TRBD1. Per the germline V gene, CDR1 is MGHDK and CDR2 is SYGVNS. CDR3 length: 15 residues. J lost 1 base, V lost 5 bases, and 6 bases had no gene match. CDR3 region: CASSSRDRASYEQYF. In DNA, the CDR3 is TGTGCCAGCAGTTCCAGGGACAGGGCTTCCTACGAGCAGTACTTC.

The chain has TRBV5-4 and TRBJ1-4, with D possibly being TRBD1 (5 bases). The V gene lost 1 base and the J gene lost 3 bases, with 10 bases spanning the gap. The CDR3 sequence is 15 residues long. Germline CDR1 is SGHNT and CDR2 is YYREEE (reference sequence). CDR3 sequence: CASSLRAGPNEKLFF. DNA of the CDR3: TGTGCCAGCAGCTTGAGGGCAGGGCCTAATGAAAAACTGTTTTTT.

The V call is TRBV7-9, the J call TRBJ2-3; unclear D gene. Germline CDR1 reads SEHNR; CDR2 reads FQNEAQ (reference sequence). CDR3 length: 14 amino acids. The germline V and J ends were trimmed by 5 bases and 0 bases, with 9 bases remaining between them. CDR3 region: CASSLTTSTDTQYF. Here the CDR3 DNA reads TGTGCCAGCAGCCTAACCACTAGCACAGATACGCAGTATTTT.

The CDR3 protein is CAWSPRGFGYTF. CDR3 DNA: TGTGCCTGGAGCCCCCGCGGGTTCGGCTACACCTTC. The V gene is TRBV30, the J gene TRBJ1-2, with D unclear. Germline V CDR1 and CDR2: GTSNPN, SVGIG (reference sequence). V lost 3 bases to trimming and J lost 8 bases, with 13 bases between them. The CDR3 extends over 12 amino acids.

The CDR3 DNA sequence: TGTGCCAGTAGTATACCGATCCAGCGCATGAACACTGAAGCTTTCTTT. It encodes CASSIPIQRMNTEAFF. This chain joins TRBV19 and TRBJ1-1; D is uncertain. The V and J ends lost 2 bases and 0 bases respectively, with 13 bases between them. CDR1 and CDR2 from the germline V gene are LNHDA and SQIVND (reference sequence). The CDR3 runs to 16 residues.

The rearrangement links TRBV7-9 to TRBJ1-1; maybe TRBD1 (5 bases). CDR1 is SEHNR and CDR2 is FQNEAQ in the germline V gene (reference sequence). V was shortened by 1 base and J by 8 bases, with 5 bases between the two germline ends. This CDR3 is 11 amino acids long. The CDR3 reads CASSLEGEAFF. DNA of the CDR3: TGTGCCAGCAGCTTAGAGGGGGAAGCTTTCTTT.

The CDR3 loop reads CASSLNSGRIDTQYF. CDR3 in DNA: TGCGCCAGCAGCTTGAATAGCGGGAGGATAGATACGCAGTATTTT. This rearrangement joins TRBV5-1 to TRBJ2-3; 10 bases are shared with TRBD2. The CDR3 has 15 residues. CDR1 and CDR2 from the germline V gene are SGHRS and YFSETQ. J gave up 5 bases and V 1 base, and 4 bases lay outside the gene matches.

The V and J genes are TRBV6-6 and TRBJ1-1; 7 bases are shared with TRBD1. Germline values: CDR1 MNHNY, CDR2 SVGAGI (reference sequence). V lost 5 bases and J lost 4; bases outside the gene matches: 10. This CDR3 contains 15 residues. CDR3 residues: CASSRSGGEGTEAFF. DNA for the CDR3: TGTGCCAGCAGTCGATCAGGGGGAGAGGGCACTGAAGCTTTCTTT.

This chain joins TRBV7-2 and TRBJ2-7, with D maybe TRBD1 (7 bases). The CDR3 consists of 15 residues. V lost 3 bases and J lost 2, with 14 bases in between. Germline CDR1 and CDR2: SGHTA and FQGNSA. The CDR3 region has the DNA TGTGCCAGCAGCTTCTCCACAGGGGAGGCCTACGAGCAGTACTTC. It is translated as CASSFSTGEAYEQYF.

V is TRBV28 and J is TRBJ1-5; maybe TRBD1 (6 bases). CDR1 MDHEN and CDR2 SYDVKM come from the germline V gene. The CDR3 consists of 12 residues. V was clipped by 5 bases and J by 4 bases, with 6 bases between them. The CDR3 loop is CASSQGNQPQHF. In nucleotides, the CDR3 is TGTGCCAGCAGTCAGGGGAATCAGCCCCAGCATTTT.

The V call is TRBV2, the J call TRBJ1-4, with TRBD1 as a possible D gene (6 bases). Germline V gives CDR1 SNHLY, CDR2 FYNNEI. The CDR3 runs to 14 residues. Trimming removed 11 bases from V and 7 bases from J, with 20 bases in between. DNA for the CDR3: TGTGCCGGGACAAGGCAGGGTCAGGGTGAAAAACTGTTTTTT. The encoded protein is CAGTRQGQGEKLFF.

The J gene is TRBJ1-5, the V gene TRBV28; no firm D call. The CDR3 consists of 14 residues. The germline V and J ends were trimmed by 7 bases and 2 bases, with 12 bases remaining between them. CDR1 and CDR2 from the germline V gene are MDHEN and SYDVKM. The chain's CDR3 is CASTTGLGNQPQHF. For the CDR3, the DNA is TGTGCCAGCACCACGGGTTTGGGCAATCAGCCCCAGCATTTT. Full variable domain (outside the CDR3, taken from reference TRBV28 and TRBJ1-5): DVKVTQSSRYLVKRTGEKVFLECVQDMDHENMFWYRQDPGLGLRLIYFSYDVKMKEKGDIPEGYSVSREKKERFSLILESASTNQTSMYLCASTTGLGNQPQHFGDGTRLSIL.

V and J are TRBV27 and TRBJ2-7, with D perhaps TRBD2 (6 bases). Trimming took 10 bases from V and 0 from J, leaving 19 bases between them. The CDR3 has 15 amino acids. The germline V gene has CDR1 MNHEY and CDR2 SMNVEV (reference sequence). The CDR3 sequence: CANHGGGAFSYEQYF. CDR3 sequence (DNA): TGTGCCAACCACGGTGGCGGGGCCTTCTCCTACGAGCAGTACTTC.

The chain couples TRBV7-2 to TRBJ1-3; 7 bases fit TRBD1. CDR1 is SGHTA and CDR2 is FQGNSA in the germline V gene. The CDR3 consists of 15 residues. J lost 5 bases, V lost 5 bases, and 9 bases had no gene match. CDR3 in amino acids: CASSPRQGRRNTIYF. The DNA of the CDR3 is TGTGCCAGCAGCCCCCGACAGGGTCGAAGAAACACCATATATTTT. The complete variable domain, with remaining parts taken from reference TRBV7-2 and TRBJ1-3, reads GAGVSQSPSNKVTEKGKDVELRCDPISGHTALYWYRQSLGQGLEFLIYFQGNSAPDKSGLPSDRFSAERTGGSVSTLTIQRTQQEDSAVYLCASSPRQGRRNTIYFGEGSWLTVV.